The entry that follows covers one T cell receptor beta chain sequence. This same CDR3 is encoded by further DNA sequences in the sample. This specimen comes from a study of blood T cell repertoires in COVID-19. Across the study: Samples came from the United States, Italy and Spain, spanning acute and convalescent COVID-19.

The ends were cut back, 0 bases at V and 2 bases at J, with 4 bases in the middle. This CDR3 is 13 amino acids long. The germline V gene encodes CDR1 SGHTA and CDR2 FQGNSA. Per the study methods: Amplification of reference gene primers provided the estimated nucleated cell counts. The protocol was immunoSEQ multiplex PCR, while the TCRdb copy is restricted to in-frame clones and leaves out a portion. V and J calls and clone size are those listed in that table; D and trimming were worked out from the DNA. The data show 100,000 or so clones, with approximately 70% seen just once and about 6% held by the top ten.

This receptor was taken from an elderly man with acute or convalescent COVID-19. Sequencing used peripheral blood. The chain is built from TRBV7-2 and TRBJ2-5; unclear D gene. The CDR3 DNA is TGTGCCAGCAGCTTAGCCAGACAAGAGACCCAGTACTTC. It encodes CASSLARQETQYF. The complete variable domain, with remaining parts taken from reference TRBV7-2 and TRBJ2-5, reads GAGVSQSPSNKVTEKGKDVELRCDPISGHTALYWYRQSLGQGLEFLIYFQGNSAPDKSGLPSDRFSAERTGGSVSTLTIQRTQQEDSAVYLCASSLARQETQYFGPGTRLLVL.